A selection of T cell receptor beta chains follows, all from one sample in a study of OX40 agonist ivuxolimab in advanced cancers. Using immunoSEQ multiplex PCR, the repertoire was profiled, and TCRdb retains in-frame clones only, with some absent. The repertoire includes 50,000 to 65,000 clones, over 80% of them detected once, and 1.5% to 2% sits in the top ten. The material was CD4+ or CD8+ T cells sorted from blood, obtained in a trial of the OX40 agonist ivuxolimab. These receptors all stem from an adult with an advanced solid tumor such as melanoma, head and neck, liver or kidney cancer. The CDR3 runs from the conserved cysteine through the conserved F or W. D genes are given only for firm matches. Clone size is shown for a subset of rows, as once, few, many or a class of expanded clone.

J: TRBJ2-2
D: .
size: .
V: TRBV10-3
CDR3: CAISEVQAGTGELFF
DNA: TGTGCCATCAGTGAAGTACAGGCCGGCACCGGGGAGCTGTTTTTT

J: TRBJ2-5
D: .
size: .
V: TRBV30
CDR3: CAWSRRGVFQETQYF
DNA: TGTGCCTGGAGTAGAAGGGGTGTGTTCCAAGAGACCCAGTACTTC

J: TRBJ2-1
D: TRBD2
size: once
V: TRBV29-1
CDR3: CSLAGGGVNNEQFF
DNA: TGCAGCCTTGCAGGCGGGGGGGTGAATAATGAGCAGTTCTTC

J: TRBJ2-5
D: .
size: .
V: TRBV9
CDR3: CASTTRGELGETQYF
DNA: TGTGCCAGCACCACTAGGGGGGAGTTAGGGGAGACCCAGTACTTC

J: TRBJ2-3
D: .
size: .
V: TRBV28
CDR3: CASRILGQGDTDTQYF
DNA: TGTGCCAGCAGGATCCTGGGACAAGGGGACACAGATACGCAGTATTTT

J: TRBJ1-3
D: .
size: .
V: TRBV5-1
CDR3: CASSLGSSSGNTIYF
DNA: TGCGCCAGCAGCTTGGGCTCCAGCTCTGGAAACACCATATATTTT

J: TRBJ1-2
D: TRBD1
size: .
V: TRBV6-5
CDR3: CASSYGQGAYGYTF
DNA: TGTGCCAGCAGTTACGGCCAGGGGGCCTATGGCTACACCTTC

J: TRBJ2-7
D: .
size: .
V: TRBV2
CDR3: CATGRDRTYEQYF
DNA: TGTGCCACGGGTCGGGACCGGACCTACGAGCAGTACTTC

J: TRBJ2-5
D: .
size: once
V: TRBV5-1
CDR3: CASGQADGAQYF
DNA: TGCGCCAGCGGCCAGGCGGACGGGGCCCAGTACTTC

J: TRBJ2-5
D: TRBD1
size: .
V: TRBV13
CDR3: CASSPTTGGYETQYF
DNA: TGTGCCAGCAGCCCGACGACAGGGGGCTATGAGACCCAGTACTTC

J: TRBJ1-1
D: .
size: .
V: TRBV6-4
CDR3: CASSVSDLNTEAFF
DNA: TGTGCCAGCAGTGTATCTGACCTGAACACTGAAGCTTTCTTT

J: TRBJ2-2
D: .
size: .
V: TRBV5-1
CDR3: CASSTPTDTGELFF
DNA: TGCGCCAGCAGCACCCCGACAGATACCGGGGAGCTGTTTTTT

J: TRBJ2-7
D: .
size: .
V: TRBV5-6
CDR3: CASSLVGYEQYF
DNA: TGTGCCAGCAGCTTGGTGGGCTACGAGCAGTACTTC

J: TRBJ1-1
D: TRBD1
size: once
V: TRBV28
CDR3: CASSFEGAVRAFF
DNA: TGTGCCAGCAGTTTTGAGGGGGCGGTGAGGGCTTTCTTT